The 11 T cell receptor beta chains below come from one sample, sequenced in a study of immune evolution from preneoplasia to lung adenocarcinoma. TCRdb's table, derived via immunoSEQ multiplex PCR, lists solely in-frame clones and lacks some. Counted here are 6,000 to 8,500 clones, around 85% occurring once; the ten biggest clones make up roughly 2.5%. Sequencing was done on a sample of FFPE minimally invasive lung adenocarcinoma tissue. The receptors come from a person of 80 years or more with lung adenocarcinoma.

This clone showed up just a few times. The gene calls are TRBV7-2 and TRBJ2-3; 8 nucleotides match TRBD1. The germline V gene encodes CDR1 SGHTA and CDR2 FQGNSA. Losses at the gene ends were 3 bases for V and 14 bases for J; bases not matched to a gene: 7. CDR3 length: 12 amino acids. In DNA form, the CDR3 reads TGTGCCAGCAGCTTGGGGACAGGTTGGGGGTATTTT. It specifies CASSLGTGWGYF.

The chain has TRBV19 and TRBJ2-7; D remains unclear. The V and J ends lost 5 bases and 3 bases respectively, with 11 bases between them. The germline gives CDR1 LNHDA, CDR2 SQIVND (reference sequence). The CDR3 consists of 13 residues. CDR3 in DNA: TGTGCCAGTAGTGTGACAAGGAACTACGAGCAGTACTTC. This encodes CASSVTRNYEQYF.

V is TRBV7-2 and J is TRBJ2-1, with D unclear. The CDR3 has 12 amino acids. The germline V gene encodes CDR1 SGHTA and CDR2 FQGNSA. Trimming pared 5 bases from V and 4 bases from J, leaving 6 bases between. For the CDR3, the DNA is TGTGCCAGCAGCACCGCTTACAATGAGCAGTTCTTC. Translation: CASSTAYNEQFF. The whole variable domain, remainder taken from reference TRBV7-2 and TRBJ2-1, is GAGVSQSPSNKVTEKGKDVELRCDPISGHTALYWYRQSLGQGLEFLIYFQGNSAPDKSGLPSDRFSAERTGGSVSTLTIQRTQQEDSAVYLCASSTAYNEQFFGPGTRLTVL.

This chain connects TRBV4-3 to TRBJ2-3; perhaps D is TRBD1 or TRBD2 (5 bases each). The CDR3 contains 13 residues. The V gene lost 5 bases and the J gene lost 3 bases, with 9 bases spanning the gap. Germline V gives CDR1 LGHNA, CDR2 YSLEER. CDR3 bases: TGCGCCAGCAGCAGGGGACGTACAGATACGCAGTATTTT. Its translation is CASSRGRTDTQYF.

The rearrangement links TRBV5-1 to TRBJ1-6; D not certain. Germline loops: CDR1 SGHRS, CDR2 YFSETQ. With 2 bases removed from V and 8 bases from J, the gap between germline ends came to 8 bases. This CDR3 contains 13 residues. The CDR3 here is CASSFTGDSPLHF. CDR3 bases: TGCGCCAGCAGCTTTACTGGAGATTCACCCCTCCACTTT.

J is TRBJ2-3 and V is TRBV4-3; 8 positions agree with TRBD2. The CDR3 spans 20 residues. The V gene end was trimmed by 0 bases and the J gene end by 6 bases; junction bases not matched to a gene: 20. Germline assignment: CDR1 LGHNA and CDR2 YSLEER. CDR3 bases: TGCGCCAGCAGCCAAGATGGGGGCCTGACTAGCGCCTCCCAGGTGGATACGCAGTATTTT. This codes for CASSQDGGLTSASQVDTQYF.

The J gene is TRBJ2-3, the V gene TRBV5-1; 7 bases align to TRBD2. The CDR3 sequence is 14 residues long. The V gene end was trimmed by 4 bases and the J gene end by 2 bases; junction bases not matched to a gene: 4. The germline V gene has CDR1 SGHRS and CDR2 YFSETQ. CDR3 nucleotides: TGCGCCAGCAGCCCCCGGGGGGTCACAGATACGCAGTATTTT. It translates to CASSPRGVTDTQYF.

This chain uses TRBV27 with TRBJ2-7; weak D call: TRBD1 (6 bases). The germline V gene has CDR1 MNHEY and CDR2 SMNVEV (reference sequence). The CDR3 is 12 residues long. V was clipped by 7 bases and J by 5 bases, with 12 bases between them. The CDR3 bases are TGTGCCAGCAAGGGGGAGAGGGACGAGCAGTACTTC. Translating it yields CASKGERDEQYF.

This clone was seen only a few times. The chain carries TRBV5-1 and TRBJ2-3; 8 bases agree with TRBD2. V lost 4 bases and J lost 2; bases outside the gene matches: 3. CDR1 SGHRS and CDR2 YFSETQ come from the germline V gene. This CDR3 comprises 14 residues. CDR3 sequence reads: CASSRGGPTDTQYF. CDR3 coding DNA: TGCGCCAGCAGCCGGGGGGGCCCCACAGATACGCAGTATTTT.

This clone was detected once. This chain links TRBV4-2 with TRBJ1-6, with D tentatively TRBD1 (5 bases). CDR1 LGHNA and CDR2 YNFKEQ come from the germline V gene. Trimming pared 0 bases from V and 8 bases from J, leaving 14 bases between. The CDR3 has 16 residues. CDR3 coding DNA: TGTGCCAGCAGCCAAGAGGAAGGGGTGGGGGATTCACCCCTCCACTTT. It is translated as CASSQEEGVGDSPLHF.

CDR3 coding DNA: TGTGCCAGCAGTTTGGGGGGCGAGCAGTACTTC. Encoded protein: CASSLGGEQYF. The genes are TRBV27 and TRBJ2-7, with a tentative D call TRBD2 (6 bases). Germline CDR1 and CDR2: MNHEY and SMNVEV (reference sequence). The ends were cut back, 3 bases at V and 6 bases at J, with 6 bases in the middle. There are 11 residues in the CDR3.